Sequencing of this T cell receptor beta chain was carried out in a study of response to subunit inactivated influenza vaccine. Study-wide points: Only a handful of new T cells, the authors suggested, are recruited with each seasonal influenza vaccination.

This clonotype was observed at least ten times. Antigen unknown. Via MiXCR, TCRdb re-called the RT-PCR reads, giving one row per CDR3 protein. The top ten clones hold roughly 10% of a sample with around 530,000 distinct CDR3 sequences, around 11% of them seen once. The source of this sequence is a man aged 50-59 years who received an inactivated influenza vaccine. The sequenced sample was PBMCs from blood, obtained on the day of vaccination.

In DNA, the CDR3 is TGTGCCAGCAGTCCCCGATCAGAGCAGTTCTTC. Translated: CASSPRSEQFF. The chain is built from TRBV12-3 or TRBV12-4 and TRBJ2-1; D remains ambiguous. Trimming removed 5 bases from V and 10 bases from J, with 9 bases in between. The CDR3 totals 11 residues.